This T cell receptor (beta chain) was profiled in a study of T cell repertoires in cytomegalovirus infection. Study at large: An indication of both CMV infection and matching HLA type came from public TCR beta signatures. Overall study findings and caveats: Within the response measured ex vivo, HLA-C-restricted CMV-specific TCR beta clonotypes were dominant. The study identified carriers of CMV plus the relevant HLA from cumulative public TCR beta family frequency.

Each CDR3 protein is one row after TCRdb ran MiXCR on the reads. The table lists 700,000 to 850,000 distinct CDR3 sequences, roughly 33% of them singletons. On this clonotype: Its target is not known.

The TCR comes from a human donor in good health (CMV status not recorded). Some clones in this sample may be carry-over from other donors' samples. Source: cultured CD8+ T cells from PBMCs, taken from culture after CMV antigen stimulation.

The CDR3 reads CASSLGPLGNEQFF. The CDR3 nucleotides read TGTGCCAGCAGTTTAGGACCCCTGGGCAATGAGCAGTTCTTC. The chain has TRBV12-3 or TRBV12-4 and TRBJ2-1; D ambiguous. Deletions cut 1 base from V and 6 bases from J, with 10 bases between. There are 14 residues in the CDR3.